This is a list of T cell receptor beta chains from one sample in a study of T cells in localized non-small cell lung cancer. This table comes from immunoSEQ multiplex PCR, and its TCRdb copy is limited to in-frame clones, with some not included. The sample includes 30,000 or so clones, 80% to 95% of them seen just once. Source: peripheral blood mononuclear cells, taken before any cancer treatment. These receptors were taken from a woman aged 35-70 years with stage III lung adenocarcinoma. Both conserved end residues are part of each CDR3. A D gene is named only where the DNA matches it firmly. A clone size is listed for some rows: how often the clone was seen (once, few, many), or a class if it is expanded.

CDR3aa,CDR3nt,d_gene,v_gene,j_gene,abundance
CASSLGASTSTDTQYF,TGTGCCAGCAGCTTGGGAGCTAGCACTAGCACAGATACGCAGTATTTT,.,TRBV5-4,TRBJ2-3,.
CASSLWRTSGTNTGELFF,TGTGCCAGCAGCTTGTGGAGGACTAGCGGGACGAACACCGGGGAGCTGTTTTTT,TRBD2,TRBV5-6,TRBJ2-2,.
CAWSREGNEQFF,TGTGCCTGGAGTCGGGAGGGGAATGAGCAGTTCTTC,TRBD2,TRBV30,TRBJ2-1,.
CASSLARTGGETQYF,TGCGCCAGCAGCTTGGCGAGGACAGGGGGCGAGACCCAGTACTTC,TRBD1,TRBV5-1,TRBJ2-5,.
CASSLQGAPDTQYF,TGTGCCAGCAGTCTCCAGGGGGCCCCAGATACGCAGTATTTT,TRBD1,TRBV28,TRBJ2-3,once
CASSWAKGRTEAFF,TGTGCCAGCAGCTGGGCGAAGGGAAGGACTGAAGCTTTCTTT,.,TRBV5-8,TRBJ1-1,once
CASSLAPSTGATETQYF,TGTGCCAGCAGCTTAGCGCCGTCGACAGGGGCGACTGAGACCCAGTACTTC,TRBD1,TRBV7-2,TRBJ2-5,.
CASSLGQEDTQYF,TGCGCCAGCAGCTTGGGACAGGAAGATACGCAGTATTTT,.,TRBV5-1,TRBJ2-3,.
CASSLETGQFREQYF,TGTGCCAGCAGCTTAGAAACGGGACAGTTTAGAGAGCAGTACTTC,TRBD1,TRBV11-2,TRBJ2-7,.
CASTGGARETQYF,TGTGCCAGCACCGGGGGAGCCCGAGAGACCCAGTACTTC,.,TRBV11-2,TRBJ2-5,.
CASSRRGYQDEQYF,TGTGCCAGCAGCCGGCGGGGGTACCAAGACGAGCAGTACTTC,TRBD2,TRBV11-1,TRBJ2-7,.
CASSSPGGPLNEQFF,TGTGCCAGCTCCTCCCCCGGGGGGCCTTTGAATGAGCAGTTCTTC,.,TRBV19,TRBJ2-1,.
CASSQGQARETQYF,TGTGCCAGCAGTCAAGGACAGGCTAGGGAGACCCAGTACTTC,TRBD1,TRBV27,TRBJ2-5,.
CASSVSGQEGEQYF,TGTGCCAGCAGCGTCTCCGGACAGGAGGGCGAGCAGTACTTC,.,TRBV9,TRBJ2-7,once
CASSLLGRDTEAFF,TGTGCCAGCAGCTTATTGGGGCGCGACACTGAAGCTTTCTTT,.,TRBV7-2,TRBJ1-1,few
CASSLWTGGSEKLFF,TGTGCCAGCAGCTTATGGACAGGGGGAAGTGAAAAACTGTTTTTT,TRBD1,TRBV7-2,TRBJ1-4,.
CASSKGPTNEKLFF,TGTGCCTCTTCTAAGGGGCCAACTAATGAAAAACTGTTTTTT,.,TRBV19,TRBJ1-4,.
CASSRQAQETQYF,TGTGCCAGCAGTCGACAGGCGCAAGAGACCCAGTACTTC,.,TRBV6-5,TRBJ2-5,.
CASSFRTDEQYF,TGTGCCAGCAGTTTTCGGACTGACGAGCAGTACTTC,.,TRBV28,TRBJ2-7,.
CASSPAPRGDTQYF,TGTGCCAGCAGTCCGGCGCCCCGTGGTGATACGCAGTATTTT,.,TRBV6-5,TRBJ2-3,once
CASSSFQGAEYGYTF,TGTGCCAGCAGTTCTTTCCAGGGGGCGGAATATGGCTACACCTTC,TRBD1,TRBV5-4,TRBJ1-2,.
CASSSGLLDNEQFF,TGTGCCAGCAGTTCGGGACTACTAGATAATGAGCAGTTCTTC,TRBD2,TRBV6-5,TRBJ2-1,.
CASNEGNTGELFF,TGTGCCAGCAACGAGGGGAACACCGGGGAGCTGTTTTTT,.,TRBV9,TRBJ2-2,.
CAWSGGVGGRQETQYF,TGTGCCTGGAGTGGTGGTGTGGGGGGCCGGCAAGAGACCCAGTACTTC,.,TRBV30,TRBJ2-5,.
CASSPPMTSGKFKQYF,TGTGCCAGCAGCCCGCCAATGACTAGCGGAAAGTTCAAGCAGTACTTC,TRBD2,TRBV7-2,TRBJ2-7,.
CASSLNPSSSTYEQYF,TGTGCCAGCAGCTTAAACCCCTCCAGCTCTACCTACGAGCAGTACTTC,.,TRBV7-3,TRBJ2-7,.
CASSPGGSTEAFF,TGCGCCAGCAGCCCCGGGGGGAGCACTGAAGCTTTCTTT,.,TRBV5-1,TRBJ1-1,.